Presented here are 17 T cell receptor beta chains from one specimen sequenced in a study of radiation and T cells in renal cell carcinoma. Clones were sequenced by immunoSEQ multiplex PCR, and TCRdb holds only the in-frame ones, with some missing. The sample contains tens of thousands of clones, 82% of which appear only once. The time point is: baseline pretreatment blood. Treatment in this sample: 15 Gy SBRT to primary tumor, nephrectomy 4 weeks later. The sequencing here drew on blood, taken from a patient whose treatment included radiotherapy and nephrectomy. The source of these receptors is a man between 60 and 70 years old with renal cell carcinoma.

The chain joins TRBV11-3 to TRBJ1-1; D unclear. Trimming removed 3 bases from V and 1 base from J, with 6 bases in between. Germline values: CDR1 SGHNT, CDR2 YENEEA. The CDR3 contains 13 residues. The CDR3 coding sequence is TGTGCCAGCAGCTTCGGCACGAACACTGAAGCTTTCTTT. Residues: CASSFGTNTEAFF.

The J gene is TRBJ2-5, the V gene TRBV28, with a weak D call TRBD2 (6 bases). The CDR3 spans 13 residues. V was clipped by 10 bases and J by 5 bases, with 17 bases between them. From germline, CDR1 is MDHEN and CDR2 SYDVKM. In DNA, the CDR3 is TGTGCCACCACACGGGACTTCGAGGAGACCCAGTACTTC. It specifies CATTRDFEETQYF.

The genes are TRBV10-3 and TRBJ1-3; D is unresolved. V was shortened by 0 bases and J by 2 bases, with 11 bases between the two germline ends. From germline, CDR1 is ENHRY and CDR2 SYGVKD. This CDR3 spans 16 amino acids. The DNA of the CDR3 is TGTGCCATCAGTGAGTCGAAGCAGGCCCCTGGAAACACCATATATTTT. Translation: CAISESKQAPGNTIYF.

This clone has a handful of counts. This chain joins TRBV19 and TRBJ2-3; maybe TRBD1 (6 bases). V lost 4 bases to trimming and J lost 3 bases, with 17 bases between them. Germline-derived CDR1 and CDR2 are LNHDA and SQIVND (reference sequence). The CDR3 totals 16 residues. The DNA for the CDR3 is TGTGCCAGTAGTAGAGACAGGTCGAGGGGAACAGATACGCAGTATTTT. Amino acid sequence: CASSRDRSRGTDTQYF.

This clone was observed a single time. This chain uses TRBV11-2 with TRBJ1-1; D perhaps matches TRBD1 (6 bases). CDR1 is SGHAT, CDR2 FQNNGV, per germline. Trimming left V 4 bases short and J 7 bases short, with 16 bases between. The CDR3 contains 14 residues. CDR3 in DNA: TGTGCCAGCAGCTCCGCAGGGGCTAGTGATGAAGCTTTCTTT. Translating gives CASSSAGASDEAFF.

The genes are TRBV6-5 and TRBJ2-1, with D perhaps matching TRBD1 (6 bases). This CDR3 comprises 15 residues. V was clipped by 5 bases and J by 4 bases, with 15 bases between them. Germline V lookup: CDR1 MNHEY, CDR2 SVGAGI. The CDR3 region has the DNA TGTGCCAGCAGTCGACTGACAGGTTCTTACAATGAGCAGTTCTTC. Amino acid sequence: CASSRLTGSYNEQFF.

This chain joins TRBV5-1 and TRBJ2-5, with D perhaps given as TRBD1 or TRBD2 (5 bases each). Looked up from germline, CDR1 is SGHRS and CDR2 is YFSETQ. V lost 2 bases and J 2 bases, leaving 16 bases between the germline ends. The CDR3 covers 16 residues. The CDR3 DNA reads as TGCGCCAGCAGCTTCCGGGACCCAAGTCGGCAAGAGACCCAGTACTTC. The encoded protein is CASSFRDPSRQETQYF.

The chain joins TRBV27 to TRBJ1-4; a weak D match, TRBD1 (6 bases). The CDR3 is 15 amino acids. V shed 6 bases and J shed 7 bases, with 18 bases lying between them. Germline V gene data show CDR1 as MNHEY and CDR2 as SMNVEV (reference sequence). CDR3 residues: CASRRSLGQSEKLFF. The CDR3 DNA reads TGTGCCAGCAGACGAAGTTTGGGACAAAGTGAAAAACTGTTTTTT.

The chain has TRBV7-7 and TRBJ2-5; weak D call: TRBD1 (5 bases). The CDR3 runs to 13 residues. Germline V lookup: CDR1 SSHAT, CDR2 FNYEAQ (reference sequence). V shed 2 bases and J shed 5 bases, with 9 bases lying between them. The CDR3 protein is CASSLKGSETQYF. The CDR3 DNA sequence: TGTGCCAGCAGCTTAAAGGGGTCGGAGACCCAGTACTTC.

The gene calls are TRBV5-1 and TRBJ2-7; 7 nucleotides agree with TRBD1. Germline V gives CDR1 SGHRS, CDR2 YFSETQ. The length of the CDR3 is 13 residues. V shed 6 bases, J shed 1 base, and the junction held 4 bases outside the gene matches. The CDR3 DNA is TGCGCCAGCACCGCGACAGGGTCCTACGAGCAGTACTTC. It specifies CASTATGSYEQYF.

This chain links TRBV19 with TRBJ2-3; 10 bases are a match to TRBD2. Germline lookup yields CDR1 LNHDA and CDR2 SQIVND (reference sequence). J was trimmed by 0 bases and V by 4 bases; bases with no gene match: 1. This CDR3 is built from 15 residues. The CDR3 bases are TGTGCCAGTAGTACACTAGCGGGGAGCACAGATACGCAGTATTTT. It is translated as CASSTLAGSTDTQYF.

The DNA of the CDR3 is TGTGCCAGCAGCTTATCGGAGGCCACGGACTCCTTCTACGAGCAGTACTTC. Its protein is CASSLSEATDSFYEQYF. The V gene is TRBV7-9, the J gene TRBJ2-7; D perhaps matches TRBD2 (5 bases). Per germline, CDR1 SEHNR and CDR2 FQNEAQ (reference sequence). V lost 2 bases, J lost 3 bases, and 20 bases lay in between. CDR3 length: 17 residues.

V and J are TRBV27 and TRBJ1-5; D uncertain. Trimming pared 6 bases from V and 0 bases from J, leaving 9 bases between. There are 14 residues in the CDR3. Germline lookup yields CDR1 MNHEY and CDR2 SMNVEV (reference sequence). Written as DNA, the CDR3 is TGTGCCAGCAGCTCCCCTTATAGCAATCAGCCCCAGCATTTT. It codes for CASSSPYSNQPQHF.

The chain recombines TRBV18 with TRBJ2-5; D is possibly TRBD1 (6 bases). CDR1 is KGHSH, CDR2 LQKENI, per germline. The CDR3 contains 16 residues. Trimming shortened V by 2 bases and J by 2 bases, and 15 bases separated the two germline ends. CDR3 sequence: CASSPGGRGPQETQYF. CDR3 DNA: TGTGCCAGCTCACCAGGGGGCAGGGGCCCTCAAGAGACCCAGTACTTC.

The chain links TRBV7-6 to TRBJ1-4; D is unresolved. The CDR3 runs 13 residues. Germline lookup yields CDR1 SGHVS and CDR2 FNYEAQ. V shed 5 bases and J shed 3 bases, with 7 bases lying between them. The CDR3 loop is CASSTRANEKLFF. The CDR3 DNA reads TGTGCCAGCAGCACGAGGGCTAATGAAAAACTGTTTTTT.

The chain carries TRBV9 and TRBJ1-2, with D unresolved. Trimming left V 3 bases short and J 2 bases short, with 11 bases between. The CDR3 is 14 residues long. Germline CDR1 reads SGDLS; CDR2 reads YYNGEE. This CDR3 reads CASSAQPENYGYTF. The CDR3 DNA is TGTGCCAGCAGCGCCCAACCAGAAAACTATGGCTACACCTTC.

The chain uses TRBV4-3 and TRBJ2-3, with 8 bases aligning to TRBD1. The length of the CDR3 is 15 residues. Germline V gene data show CDR1 as LGHNA and CDR2 as YSLEER. With V trimmed by 4 bases and J by 0 bases, 3 bases remained unmatched. The CDR3 DNA sequence: TGCGCCAGCAGCCCCGGACAGGGCAGCACAGATACGCAGTATTTT. Its protein is CASSPGQGSTDTQYF.